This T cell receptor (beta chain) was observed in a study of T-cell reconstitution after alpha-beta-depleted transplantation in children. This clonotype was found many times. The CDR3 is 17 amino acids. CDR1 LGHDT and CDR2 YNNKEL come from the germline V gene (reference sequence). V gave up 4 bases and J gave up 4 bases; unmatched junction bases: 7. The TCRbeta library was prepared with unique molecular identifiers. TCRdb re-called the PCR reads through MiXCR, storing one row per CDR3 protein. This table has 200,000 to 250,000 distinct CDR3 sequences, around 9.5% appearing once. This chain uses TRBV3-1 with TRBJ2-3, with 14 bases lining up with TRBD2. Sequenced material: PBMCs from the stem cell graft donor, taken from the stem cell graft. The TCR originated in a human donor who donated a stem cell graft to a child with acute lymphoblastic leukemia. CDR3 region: CASSRLAGGPRSDTQYF. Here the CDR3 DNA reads TGTGCCAGCAGCCGACTAGCGGGGGGGCCTAGGTCAGATACGCAGTATTTT.